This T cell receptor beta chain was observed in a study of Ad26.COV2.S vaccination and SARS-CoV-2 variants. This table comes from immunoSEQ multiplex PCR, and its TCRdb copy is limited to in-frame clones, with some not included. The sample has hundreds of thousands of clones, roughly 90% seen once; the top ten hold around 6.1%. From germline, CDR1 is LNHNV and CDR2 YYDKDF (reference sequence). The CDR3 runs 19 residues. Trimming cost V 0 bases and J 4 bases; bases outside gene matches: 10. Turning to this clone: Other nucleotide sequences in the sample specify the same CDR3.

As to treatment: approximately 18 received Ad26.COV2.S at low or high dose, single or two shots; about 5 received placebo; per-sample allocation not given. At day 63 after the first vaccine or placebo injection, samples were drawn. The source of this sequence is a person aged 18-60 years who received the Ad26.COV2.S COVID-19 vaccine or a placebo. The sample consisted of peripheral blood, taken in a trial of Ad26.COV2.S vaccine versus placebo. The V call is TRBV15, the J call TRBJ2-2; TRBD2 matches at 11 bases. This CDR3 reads CATSRDSGTSGRSTGELFF. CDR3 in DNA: TGTGCCACCAGCAGAGATTCTGGAACTAGCGGGAGAAGCACCGGGGAGCTGTTTTTT.